The rows below give T cell receptor beta chains drawn from one sample of a study of T cell responses to AZD1222 COVID-19 vaccine. Method: immunoSEQ multiplex PCR; TCRdb's copy keeps in-frame clones and lacks some. The sample yields over 150,000 clones, roughly 94% seen once. The sequencing here drew on peripheral blood, taken on day 0 of MenACWY control vaccination. The source is an adult in good health. The CDR3 runs from the conserved cysteine through the conserved F or W. A D gene is named only where the DNA matches it firmly. Clone size is shown for a subset of rows, as once, few, many or a class of expanded clone.

>TRBD1|-|TRBJ1-1|TRBV6-5
TGTGCCATCCGGGACAGGAGGACTGAAGCTTTCTTT
CAIRDRRTEAFF
>-|-|TRBJ2-2|TRBV7-2
TGTGCCAGTACGGAAAGGCCGAACACCGGGGAGCTGTTTTTT
CASTERPNTGELFF
>TRBD1|once|TRBJ1-5|TRBV28
TGTGCCAGCAGTTTAGCCAGGGGGAGGCAGCCCCAGCATTTT
CASSLARGRQPQHF
>-|-|TRBJ2-1|TRBV27
TGTGCCAGCAGCCTAGAGGGGCGGCTCCTCTACAATGAGCAGTTCTTC
CASSLEGRLLYNEQFF
>TRBD1|-|TRBJ2-1|TRBV24-1
TGTGCCACCAGTGACTCTGGGACAGGGTCCTTTTCCCGGGGGCAGTTCTTC
CATSDSGTGSFSRGQFF
>TRBD1|once|TRBJ1-2|TRBV29-1
TGCAGCGTTGAGCCCCCGGGACAGGTTAGCTACACCTTC
CSVEPPGQVSYTF
>TRBD1|-|TRBJ1-5|TRBV27
TGTGCCAGCAGGGGGACAGGGGAGTCTCAGCCCCAGCATTTT
CASRGTGESQPQHF
>TRBD2|-|TRBJ2-7|TRBV7-9
TGTGCCAGCAGCTTACGGGAGGGCCAAGGCTCCTACGAGCAGTACTTC
CASSLREGQGSYEQYF
>-|-|TRBJ2-3|TRBV11-2
TGTGCCAGCAGCCGGGCCCTCACAGATACGCAGTATTTT
CASSRALTDTQYF
>-|few|TRBJ1-1|TRBV5-1
TGCGCCAGCAGGCAACTCTTGATGAACACTGAAGCTTTCTTT
CASRQLLMNTEAFF
>TRBD1|-|TRBJ2-2|TRBV7-2
TGTGCCAGCAGCGTTCACAGGGGCACCGGGGAGCTGTTTTTT
CASSVHRGTGELFF
>TRBD2|-|TRBJ2-3|TRBV9
TGTGCCAGCAGCCCATTCGACAGCGGGAGGGCCGGGCAGTATTTT
CASSPFDSGRAGQYF